The source of this T cell receptor (beta chain) is a study of T cell responses to AZD1222 COVID-19 vaccine. On this clone itself: Its antigen is not identified.

Study outcomes and limitations: Increased Spike-specific TCR breadth and depth were observed after two AZD1222 doses.

TCRdb's table, derived via immunoSEQ multiplex PCR, lists solely in-frame clones and lacks some. The top ten clones hold around 20% of a sample with 74,000 or so clones, 80% to 85% of them seen once. This CDR3 is built from 16 residues. The junction had 6 bases not matched to a gene; V was cut back by 5 bases and J by 1 base. Germline loops: CDR1 SGDLS, CDR2 YYNGEE. The chain is built from TRBV9 and TRBJ2-2, with TRBD2 identical over 9 bases. The sample in question was peripheral blood, obtained on day 0 of AZD1222 vaccination. The sequence came from an adult in good health. The CDR3 spells CASRTIAGENTGELFF. The CDR3 region has the DNA TGTGCCAGCAGAACAATAGCGGGGGAGAACACCGGGGAGCTGTTTTTT. Looking up the rest from reference TRBV9 and TRBJ2-2 gives the full variable domain: DSGVTQTPKHLITATGQRVTLRCSPRSGDLSVYWYQQSLDQGLQFLIQYYNGEERAKGNILERFSAQQFPDLHSELNLSSLELGDSALYFCASRTIAGENTGELFFGEGSRLTVL.